This TCR beta chain was sequenced during a study of PD-1 blockade in classical Hodgkin lymphoma. Study information: Administration of nivolumab to patients was at 3 mg/kg intravenously every 2 weeks.

Sequenced by immunoSEQ multiplex PCR; TCRdb stores in-frame clones only, minus some. The sample holds about 13,000 clones; over 75% are singletons and the top ten take 24%. Broader study findings: CD4+ TCR diversity, unlike CD8+, rose significantly by C4D1. Repertoire differences have undefined causes, possibly disease activity or prior therapy.

Autologous stem cell transplantation was followed by relapse in every patient, and brentuximab vedotin exposure varied. With respect to this clone: Antigen: not known.

The CDR3 is 14 amino acids. Looked up from germline, CDR1 is MNHEY and CDR2 is SVGAGI. V was cut by 6 bases and J by 7 bases, with 13 bases left in between. The chain has TRBV6-5 and TRBJ1-6; D may be TRBD1 (6 bases). The specimen comprised peripheral blood mononuclear cells (PBMCs), sampled at baseline. The TCR was taken from a human donor with classical Hodgkin lymphoma. CDR3 nucleotides: TGTGCCAGCAGCCCGAAGGGGGGCAATTCACCCCTCCACTTT. It yields the protein CASSPKGGNSPLHF.